This TCR beta chain derives from a study of shared clonotypes between healthy human individuals. The study's findings and limits: The study sampled only blood, and tissue repertoires likely differ. Generation probability values for non-shared clonotypes were lower than those for clonotypes shared by all four donors.

The germline CDR1 and CDR2 sequences are MGHDK and SYGVNS. V trimming: 7 bases; J trimming: 7 bases; junction bases outside the gene matches: 9. The CDR3 extends over 16 amino acids. With regard to this clone: Its target is not known.

Generated by immunoSEQ multiplex PCR, the TCRdb table keeps only in-frame clones and is missing some. The data hold 2,100,000 or so clones, with more than 90% observed a single time. The receptor's source is a man between 18 and 29 years old in good health. The sample comprised naive CD4+ T cells sorted from blood. Subset meaning: CD45RA+ positively selected. V is TRBV25-1 and J is TRBJ2-2; TRBD2 agrees at 13 bases. CDR3 bases: TGTGCCAGCACTACTAGCGGGAGGGCCGTGAACGGGGAGCTGTTTTTT. It translates to CASTTSGRAVNGELFF.